The 17 T cell receptor beta chains below all came from one sample that was sequenced in a study of PD-1 blockade in classical Hodgkin lymphoma. Time point described: cycle 4 day 1 (C4D1), after five to seven weeks of nivolumab. There was relapse after autologous stem cell transplantation in every patient, and there was variation in brentuximab vedotin exposure. Clones were read by immunoSEQ multiplex PCR, and TCRdb kept only the in-frame ones, dropping some. The sample has roughly 16,000 clones, roughly four fifths seen once. This sample comprised peripheral blood mononuclear cells (PBMCs), obtained before the fourth cycle of nivolumab. These receptors were collected from a human donor with classical Hodgkin lymphoma.

This chain joins TRBV5-1 and TRBJ2-5; 7 bases are a match to TRBD1. Looked up from germline, CDR1 is SGHRS and CDR2 is YFSETQ. This CDR3 comprises 14 residues. With V trimmed by 3 bases and J by 3 bases, 5 bases remained unmatched. The CDR3 protein is CASSWQGVKETQYF. The CDR3 nucleotides read TGCGCCAGCAGCTGGCAGGGGGTGAAAGAGACCCAGTACTTC.

The chain employs TRBV2 and TRBJ1-2, with 7 bases aligning to TRBD1. The CDR3 sequence is 15 residues long. The V gene end was trimmed by 6 bases and the J gene end by 0 bases; junction bases not matched to a gene: 7. Germline loops: CDR1 SNHLY, CDR2 FYNNEI. The CDR3 spells CASRETGTANYGYTF. CDR3 DNA: TGTGCCAGCAGGGAAACGGGGACAGCTAACTATGGCTACACCTTC.

This chain connects TRBV7-8 to TRBJ1-5; D not resolved. Germline values: CDR1 SGHVS, CDR2 FQNEAQ. The CDR3 spans 13 residues. Trimming pared 5 bases from V and 7 bases from J, leaving 12 bases between. The CDR3 bases are TGTGCCAGCAGCCTGGCCATGGGGCAGCCCCAGCATTTT. It translates to CASSLAMGQPQHF.

V and J are TRBV5-1 and TRBJ2-5; 7 bases map to TRBD1. CDR3 length equals 15 residues. Germline CDR1 and CDR2: SGHRS and YFSETQ. V lost 1 base and J lost 1; bases outside the gene matches: 4. The CDR3 region is CASSLFGTVQETQYF. As DNA, the CDR3 is TGCGCCAGCAGCTTGTTTGGGACAGTCCAAGAGACCCAGTACTTC. The whole variable domain, remainder taken from reference TRBV5-1 and TRBJ2-5, is KAGVTQTPRYLIKTRGQQVTLSCSPISGHRSVSWYQQTPGQGLQFLFEYFSETQRNKGNFPGRFSGRQFSNSRSEMNVSTLELGDSALYLCASSLFGTVQETQYFGPGTRLLVL.

The V call is TRBV5-1, the J call TRBJ1-1, with no clear D. This CDR3 spans 15 amino acids. V was trimmed by 0 bases and J by 6 bases, leaving 15 bases between them. Per germline, CDR1 SGHRS and CDR2 YFSETQ. Here the CDR3 reads CASSLAGRQESEAFF. Written as DNA, the CDR3 is TGCGCCAGCAGCTTGGCCGGACGGCAGGAGTCTGAAGCTTTCTTT.

With regard to this clone: Other DNA sequences of this sample code for an identical CDR3. V and J are TRBV9 and TRBJ2-5; TRBD1 might be the D (6 bases). CDR1 SGDLS and CDR2 YYNGEE come from the germline V gene. CDR3 size: 16 residues. Trimming removed 0 bases from V and 2 bases from J, with 14 bases in between. The CDR3 DNA is TGTGCCAGCAGCGTAGCAGGGACAACCCTTCAAGAGACCCAGTACTTC. This translates into CASSVAGTTLQETQYF.

J is TRBJ2-7 and V is TRBV5-1; D may be TRBD1 (6 bases). This CDR3 region has 16 residues. Germline V gene sequence: CDR1 SGHRS, CDR2 YFSETQ. V was cut by 2 bases and J by 3 bases, with 18 bases left in between. Here the CDR3 reads CASSFFGGVGSYEQYF. The DNA of the CDR3 is TGCGCCAGCAGCTTTTTTGGGGGCGTCGGAAGCTACGAGCAGTACTTC.

The chain links TRBV7-8 to TRBJ2-5; 12 positions match TRBD2. The CDR3 runs to 17 residues. Per germline, CDR1 SGHVS and CDR2 FQNEAQ. Trimming took 1 base from V and 5 from J; bases not matched to a gene: 8. CDR3 DNA: TGTGCCAGCAGCTTAGTGTGGCTAGCGGGGGGGCCCGAGACCCAGTACTTC. Translating it yields CASSLVWLAGGPETQYF.

There are a few counts of this clone. The chain couples TRBV4-1 to TRBJ1-3; no firm D call. V lost 0 bases and J 0 bases, leaving 18 bases between the germline ends. Germline V lookup: CDR1 MGHRA, CDR2 YSYEKL. The length of the CDR3 is 19 residues. Here the CDR3 reads CASSQEPFFARHSGNTIYF. The CDR3 DNA reads as TGCGCCAGCAGCCAAGAGCCCTTCTTTGCCAGACACTCTGGAAACACCATATATTTT.

The rearrangement uses TRBV7-8 and TRBJ1-5, with 8 bases fitting TRBD1. The CDR3 consists of 17 residues. The germline gives CDR1 SGHVS, CDR2 FQNEAQ. V lost 5 bases, J lost 0 bases, and 9 bases stayed unmatched. CDR3 coding DNA: TGTGCCAGCAGCGGCTCCAGGGGGCGGGATAGCAATCAGCCCCAGCATTTT. It codes for CASSGSRGRDSNQPQHF.

This clone has a handful of counts. The V and J genes are TRBV5-1 and TRBJ2-2; tentative D call: TRBD1 (6 bases). The CDR3 runs 14 residues. CDR1 SGHRS and CDR2 YFSETQ come from the germline V gene. The V and J ends lost 5 bases and 6 bases respectively, with 14 bases between them. CDR3 in amino acids: CASRTGTLPGELFF. CDR3 sequence (DNA): TGCGCCAGCAGAACCGGGACACTCCCCGGGGAGCTGTTTTTT.

The chain joins TRBV6-5 to TRBJ1-1; D call uncertain. Germline-derived CDR1 and CDR2 are MNHEY and SVGAGI. The CDR3 runs to 13 residues. Trimming took 5 bases from V and 4 from J, leaving 11 bases between them. The CDR3 DNA reads as TGTGCCAGCAGTCCCGCCGGGGTCACTGAAGCTTTCTTT. It specifies CASSPAGVTEAFF.

This chain joins TRBV5-1 and TRBJ1-6; D is possibly TRBD1 (5 bases). From germline, CDR1 is SGHRS and CDR2 YFSETQ. V was clipped by 2 bases and J by 6 bases, with 9 bases between them. The CDR3 runs to 14 residues. The DNA for the CDR3 is TGCGCCAGCAGCTTAGGGACCCCTAATTCACCCCTCCACTTT. Translated, it gives CASSLGTPNSPLHF.

This clone was seen only a few times. The J gene is TRBJ1-1, the V gene TRBV7-9; TRBD1 agrees at 10 bases. Germline trimming cut 4 bases from V and 7 bases from J; bases unmatched to any gene: 3. The CDR3 covers 13 residues. Germline loops: CDR1 SEHNR, CDR2 FQNEAQ (reference sequence). This CDR3 is CASSYGQGGEAFF. DNA for the CDR3: TGTGCCAGCAGCTACGGACAGGGGGGTGAAGCTTTCTTT.

The chain couples TRBV2 to TRBJ1-2; tentatively, D is TRBD1 (6 bases). Germline V gene data show CDR1 as SNHLY and CDR2 as FYNNEI. The CDR3 contains 15 residues. V was clipped by 4 bases and J by 0 bases, with 12 bases between them. Here the CDR3 reads CASSGTVVSNYGYTF. In DNA form, the CDR3 reads TGTGCCAGCAGTGGGACAGTAGTATCTAACTATGGCTACACCTTC.

This clone was detected only once. The rearrangement links TRBV11-3 to TRBJ2-3; 7 bases fit TRBD2. The CDR3 has 15 amino acids. Germline V CDR1 and CDR2: SGHNT, YENEEA. The V and J ends lost 5 bases and 2 bases, in that order; junction bases with no gene match: 7. The CDR3 protein is CASSRRGGFTDTQYF. Here the CDR3 DNA reads TGTGCCAGCAGCCGACGCGGGGGTTTCACAGATACGCAGTATTTT.

The CDR3 coding sequence is TGTGCCACCAGCAGAGCCGGCTATGGCTACACCTTC. Translating it yields CATSRAGYGYTF. The chain carries TRBV15 and TRBJ1-2; D is ambiguous. The CDR3 totals 12 residues. V was pared by 1 base and J by 4 bases, with 4 bases between. From germline, CDR1 is LNHNV and CDR2 YYDKDF (reference sequence).